This entry lists 30 T cell receptor beta chains sequenced from one sample in a study of control samples from healthy donors and cancer patients. The data were produced by immunoSEQ multiplex PCR, yet TCRdb's version contains in-frame clones alone and is incomplete. The sample yields about 150,000 clones, about 91% seen once. Sequenced material: blood. The receptors derive from a man between 18 and 29 years old in good health.

This clone was detected only a few times. The V call is TRBV3-1 (or the pseudogene TRBV3-2), the J call TRBJ1-1; TRBD1 is a possible D gene (6 bases). The CDR3 is 16 residues long. CDR1 and CDR2 (germline): LGHDT, YNNKEL (reference sequence). V was shortened by 6 bases and J by 1 base, with 18 bases between the two germline ends. CDR3 coding DNA: TGTGCCAGCAGTCATACAGGGTCAGGGTCGAACACTGAAGCTTTCTTT. It encodes CASSHTGSGSNTEAFF.

V gene TRBV12-3 or TRBV12-4 combines with J gene TRBJ2-7; 8 bases agree with TRBD2. The CDR3 contains 12 residues. Losses at the gene ends were 10 bases for V and 3 bases for J; bases not matched to a gene: 5. CDR3 region: CATAGLDYEQYF. The CDR3 nucleotides are TGTGCCACTGCGGGACTAGACTACGAGCAGTACTTC.

The chain recombines TRBV7-2 with TRBJ1-2, with D possibly being TRBD1 (6 bases). The CDR3 extends over 16 amino acids. V dropped 1 base and J dropped 8 bases, with 20 bases sitting between them. Per the germline V gene, CDR1 is SGHTA and CDR2 is FQGNSA. CDR3 nucleotides: TGTGCCAGCAGCTTAGTACACCGGGACAACCAAGGGGGCTACACCTTC. Translation: CASSLVHRDNQGGYTF.

The V call is TRBV12-3 or TRBV12-4, the J call TRBJ1-2; D is unresolved. V lost 1 base and J 8 bases, leaving 5 bases between the germline ends. The CDR3 has 11 amino acids. The CDR3: CASSLGLGYTF. The CDR3 DNA reads as TGTGCCAGCAGTTTAGGGCTGGGCTACACCTTC.

The rearrangement joins TRBV5-4 to TRBJ2-1; TRBD2 aligns across 7 bases. This CDR3 has 15 amino acids. The germline gives CDR1 SGHNT, CDR2 YYREEE (reference sequence). V gave up 5 bases and J gave up 1 base; unmatched junction bases: 6. Written as DNA, the CDR3 is TGTGCCAGCAGAGGGTGGGGGGGTTCCTACAATGAGCAGTTCTTC. Protein product: CASRGWGGSYNEQFF.

The sample holds one count of this clone. The chain links TRBV7-2 to TRBJ2-5; 7 bases agree with TRBD1. Germline V lookup: CDR1 SGHTA, CDR2 FQGNSA. V was clipped by 5 bases and J by 8 bases; unmatched bases: 14. The length of the CDR3 is 15 residues. Here the CDR3 DNA reads TGTGCCAGCAGCCTGCCGGGACAGATCTCTGGCACCCAGTACTTC. Protein product: CASSLPGQISGTQYF. Looking up the rest from reference TRBV7-2 and TRBJ2-5 gives the full variable domain: GAGVSQSPSNKVTEKGKDVELRCDPISGHTALYWYRQSLGQGLEFLIYFQGNSAPDKSGLPSDRFSAERTGGSVSTLTIQRTQQEDSAVYLCASSLPGQISGTQYFGPGTRLLVL.

The V call is TRBV7-9, the J call TRBJ2-2; 8 bases match TRBD1. The CDR3 is made up of 17 amino acids. From germline, CDR1 is SEHNR and CDR2 FQNEAQ (reference sequence). J was trimmed by 4 bases and V by 4 bases; bases with no gene match: 11. Here the CDR3 DNA reads TGTGCCAGCAGCTCACCAGTCAGGGGGCTGAGCACCGGGGAGCTGTTTTTT. Protein: CASSSPVRGLSTGELFF.

The chain carries TRBV6-2 or TRBV6-3 and TRBJ2-7, with D hard to call. The CDR3 totals 12 residues. V lost 2 bases, J lost 3 bases, and 5 bases lay in between. Germline V CDR1 and CDR2: MNHEY, SVGEGT. The CDR3 coding sequence is TGTGCCAGCAGTTACCTCCGCTACGAGCAGTACTTC. Translating it yields CASSYLRYEQYF.

The rearrangement links TRBV18 to TRBJ1-5; D is uncertain. V was cut by 3 bases and J by 1 base, with 13 bases left in between. From germline, CDR1 is KGHSH and CDR2 LQKENI. The CDR3 loop spans 16 amino acids. CDR3 nucleotides: TGTGCCAGCTCACCCGGCTGGGATATGAGCAATCAGCCCCAGCATTTT. It translates to CASSPGWDMSNQPQHF.

V and J are TRBV6-5 and TRBJ2-7; D gene unclear. With 5 bases removed from V and 0 bases from J, the gap between germline ends came to 14 bases. This CDR3 spans 15 amino acids. Looked up from germline, CDR1 is MNHEY and CDR2 is SVGAGI. The CDR3 DNA sequence: TGTGCCAGCAGTCGCGACAAAACGGGCTCCTACGAGCAGTACTTC. Protein product: CASSRDKTGSYEQYF.

The gene calls are TRBV2 and TRBJ1-4; 9 bases map to TRBD1. This CDR3 is built from 16 residues. V lost 0 bases and J lost 5; bases outside the gene matches: 4. Germline CDR1 is SNHLY and CDR2 is FYNNEI. The CDR3 DNA reads as TGTGCCAGCAGTGAAGCGCTTGGGACAGGGAATGAAAAACTGTTTTTT. The encoded protein is CASSEALGTGNEKLFF. Filled out from reference TRBV2 and TRBJ1-4, the complete variable domain reads EPEVTQTPSHQVTQMGQEVILRCVPISNHLYFYWYRQILGQKVEFLVSFYNNEISEKSEIFDDQFSVERPDGSNFTLKIRSTKLEDSAMYFCASSEALGTGNEKLFFGSGTQLSVL.

V usage is TRBV28 and J usage is TRBJ2-7; D is possibly TRBD2 (6 bases). Germline values: CDR1 MDHEN, CDR2 SYDVKM. The germline V and J ends were trimmed by 5 bases and 6 bases, with 14 bases remaining between them. This CDR3 is 13 amino acids long. DNA for the CDR3: TGTGCCAGCAGTACCGGGACTTCGGGCGAGCAGTACTTC. Its protein product is CASSTGTSGEQYF.

This sequence joins TRBV13 and TRBJ2-1; TRBD2 matches 13 bases. Germline assignment: CDR1 PRHDT and CDR2 FYEKMQ (reference sequence). CDR3 size: 18 residues. Trimming removed 5 bases from V and 10 bases from J; junction bases left unmatched: 17. As DNA, the CDR3 is TGTGCCAGCAGCACCCGATCCCCACTAGCGGGGGGGCTCTGGGAGCAGTTCTTC. Translating gives CASSTRSPLAGGLWEQFF.

This chain links TRBV6-2 or TRBV6-3 with TRBJ2-5, with D possibly matching TRBD2 (5 bases). The V gene lost 6 bases and the J gene lost 0 bases, with 17 bases spanning the gap. The CDR3 is 16 amino acids. Germline CDR1 and CDR2: MNHEY and SVGEGT. This CDR3 reads CASSPSDSVYQETQYF. For the CDR3, the DNA is TGTGCCAGCAGCCCTTCGGACTCAGTGTACCAAGAGACCCAGTACTTC.

V is TRBV4-3 and J is TRBJ2-2; D perhaps matches TRBD2 (6 bases). Per germline, CDR1 LGHNA and CDR2 YSLEER. The CDR3 is 16 amino acids. The germline V and J ends were trimmed by 4 bases and 4 bases, with 16 bases remaining between them. CDR3 amino acids: CASSPRVSSATGELFF. The CDR3 coding sequence is TGCGCCAGCAGCCCGAGGGTGTCTAGCGCCACCGGGGAGCTGTTTTTT.

The rearrangement joins TRBV9 to TRBJ1-2; D is perhaps TRBD1 (5 bases). The CDR3 spans 13 residues. Deletions cut 5 bases from V and 4 bases from J, with 12 bases between. CDR1 and CDR2 (germline): SGDLS, YYNGEE. The CDR3 loop reads CASRGTGTYGYTF. The CDR3 DNA reads as TGTGCCAGCAGGGGGACCGGGACCTATGGCTACACCTTC.

A note on this clone: Other DNA sequences in the same sample also yield this CDR3. The V gene is TRBV5-6, the J gene TRBJ2-7; a weak D match, TRBD1 (7 bases). V lost 5 bases and J lost 5, with 20 bases in between. Germline V gives CDR1 SGHDT, CDR2 YYEEEE. The CDR3 is 15 residues long. The CDR3 DNA sequence: TGTGCCAGCAGTTATGGCGATGCAGGGGGGCACGAGCAGTACTTC. Encoded protein: CASSYGDAGGHEQYF.

This sequence joins TRBV5-1 and TRBJ2-1, with no clear D. The CDR3 length is 16 residues. Trimming left V 5 bases short and J 5 bases short, with 20 bases between. Germline V gives CDR1 SGHRS, CDR2 YFSETQ. CDR3 in amino acids: CASRLGSFIEDNEQFF. The CDR3 DNA reads TGCGCCAGCAGATTAGGTTCCTTTATCGAAGACAATGAGCAGTTCTTC.

The J gene is TRBJ2-7, the V gene TRBV6-4; tentatively, D is TRBD1 (5 bases). Germline assignment: CDR1 MRHNA and CDR2 SNTAGT. V was cut by 6 bases and J by 3 bases, with 12 bases left in between. The CDR3 loop spans 13 amino acids. In nucleotides, the CDR3 is TGTGCCAGCAGGCGGCAGGGCGTCTACGAGCAGTACTTC. This sequence encodes CASRRQGVYEQYF.

The chain uses TRBV4-2 and TRBJ1-6; TRBD1 might be the D (5 bases). Per the germline V gene, CDR1 is LGHNA and CDR2 is YNFKEQ. The length of the CDR3 is 16 residues. Between the trimmed V and J ends, which lost 0 bases and 6 bases, there was a span of 12 bases. CDR3 DNA sequence: TGTGCCAGCAGCCAAGAGTACGGGCAGGGTAATTCACCCCTCCACTTT. It translates to CASSQEYGQGNSPLHF.

In the case of this clone: Other DNA sequences in the sample encode the same CDR3. The V gene is TRBV9, the J gene TRBJ1-4; no firm D call. CDR3 length: 14 amino acids. CDR1 is SGDLS, CDR2 YYNGEE, per germline. V gave up 2 bases and J gave up 4 bases, with 9 bases separating them. The CDR3 loop is CASSVGGINEKLFF. Here the CDR3 DNA reads TGTGCCAGCAGCGTCGGAGGGATTAATGAAAAACTGTTTTTT.

The CDR3 reads CASSYGTGTGEETQYF. CDR3 sequence (DNA): TGTGCCAGCAGTTACGGGACCGGGACGGGAGAAGAGACCCAGTACTTC. The V and J genes are TRBV6-5 and TRBJ2-5; possibly TRBD2 for D (6 bases). Trimming removed 2 bases from V and 3 bases from J, with 16 bases in between. CDR1 MNHEY and CDR2 SVGAGI come from the germline V gene. The CDR3 loop spans 16 amino acids.

The rearrangement joins TRBV3-1 (or the pseudogene TRBV3-2) to TRBJ1-6; TRBD1 aligns across 7 bases. This CDR3 comprises 13 residues. The junction had 2 bases not matched to a gene; V was cut back by 7 bases and J by 5 bases. Germline lookup yields CDR1 LGHDT and CDR2 YNNKEL (reference sequence). This CDR3 reads CASKGTDNSPLHF. CDR3 DNA: TGTGCCAGCAAGGGGACAGATAATTCACCCCTCCACTTT.

The CDR3 DNA is TGTGCCAGCAGTCTTAGCGGGACTAGTTCAGATACGCAGTATTTT. This sequence encodes CASSLSGTSSDTQYF. This sequence joins TRBV7-3 and TRBJ2-3, with 8 bases aligning to TRBD2. Germline-derived CDR1 and CDR2 are SGHTA and FQGTGA. After removal of 6 bases from V and 4 bases from J, the junction contained 9 bases not matched to a gene. This CDR3 comprises 15 residues.

The V and J genes are TRBV10-3 and TRBJ1-6, with D unclear. The CDR3 spans 12 residues. V shed 8 bases and J shed 6 bases, with 8 bases lying between them. CDR1 and CDR2 from the germline V gene are ENHRY and SYGVKD. CDR3 nucleotide sequence: TGTGCCATCGGGGTGGGTAATTCACCCCTCCACTTT. Amino acids: CAIGVGNSPLHF.

The gene calls are TRBV7-8 and TRBJ2-7, with TRBD1 matching over 10 bases. Per the germline V gene, CDR1 is SGHVS and CDR2 is FQNEAQ. V lost 0 bases, J lost 4 bases, and 9 bases stayed unmatched. The CDR3 is 17 amino acids. In nucleotides, the CDR3 is TGTGCCAGCAGCTTAGCGCTGGGGACAGGGGCCGGGTACGAGCAGTACTTC. Protein: CASSLALGTGAGYEQYF. Filled out from reference TRBV7-8 and TRBJ2-7, the complete variable domain reads GAGVSQSPRYKVAKRGQDVALRCDPISGHVSLFWYQQALGQGPEFLTYFQNEAQLDKSGLPSDRFFAERPEGSVSTLKIQRTQQEDSAVYLCASSLALGTGAGYEQYFGPGTRLTVT.

The genes are TRBV5-4 and TRBJ1-2; D is possibly TRBD1 (5 bases). Trimming shortened V by 4 bases and J by 5 bases, and 15 bases separated the two germline ends. The CDR3 sequence is 14 residues long. Germline V CDR1 and CDR2: SGHNT, YYREEE (reference sequence). The CDR3 loop is CASSPTGQPYGYTF. CDR3 coding DNA: TGTGCCAGCAGCCCAACAGGACAACCTTATGGCTACACCTTC.

V usage is TRBV7-6 and J usage is TRBJ2-7, with unresolved D. The germline V gene encodes CDR1 SGHVS and CDR2 FNYEAQ. With 11 bases removed from V and 0 bases from J, the gap between germline ends came to 23 bases. CDR3 length: 16 amino acids. The CDR3 bases are TGTGCCTCCACCCCCGGGCTACACGAGAGCTCCTACGAGCAGTACTTC. Translating gives CASTPGLHESSYEQYF.

As regards this clone: The sample holds other DNA sequences that translate to the same CDR3. V is TRBV18 and J is TRBJ1-2; D is ambiguous. The ends were cut back, 3 bases at V and 2 bases at J, with 7 bases in the middle. The V gene's germline CDR1 is KGHSH and CDR2 LQKENI. The CDR3 has 13 amino acids. CDR3 sequence (DNA): TGTGCCAGCTCACCCCAGGAGAACTATGGCTACACCTTC. Encoded protein: CASSPQENYGYTF.

This rearrangement joins TRBV7-3 to TRBJ2-2, with 15 bases fitting TRBD2. Germline loops: CDR1 SGHTA, CDR2 FQGTGA. The CDR3 runs 18 residues. V shed 5 bases and J 2 bases; nucleotides not matched to a gene: 6. CDR3 protein: CASSPRTSGGANTGELFF. CDR3 DNA sequence: TGTGCCAGCAGCCCCAGGACTAGCGGGGGGGCAAACACCGGGGAGCTGTTTTTT. The full variable domain, completed using reference TRBV7-3 and TRBJ2-2, is GAGVSQTPSNKVTEKGKYVELRCDPISGHTALYWYRQSLGQGPEFLIYFQGTGAADDSGLPNDRFFAVRPEGSVSTLKIQRTERGDSAVYLCASSPRTSGGANTGELFFGEGSRLTVL.